The 28 T cell receptor beta chains in this list originate from one sample, sequenced in a study of cytomegalovirus exposure and HLA in healthy donors (dated by TCRdb to the late 2010s). Receptor amplification or capture employed the immunoSEQ multiplex PCR assay. A mixture of 60 forward primers for TCR Vbeta segments and 13 reverse primers for TCR Jbeta segments was used in the multiplex PCR. TCRdb holds this immuneACCESS table with in-frame rearrangements only. Some clones are missing; in checked studies, unresolved V genes explain under half, and the rest has no known cause. This sample lists 85,000 to 130,000 clones; 82% were detected once. The ten largest clones capture approximately 1.5% of the sample. Sequenced material: PBMCs. All receptors derive from a man aged 50 to 60 in good health and CMV-seronegative.

The V and J genes are TRBV4-1 and TRBJ1-6, with a possible D match to TRBD1 (5 bases). The CDR3 contains 12 residues. Trimming removed 1 base at V and 18 bases at J, with 13 bases between. CDR1 MGHRA and CDR2 YSYEKL come from the germline V gene. CDR3 residues: CASSQGGGLRHF. DNA of the CDR3: TGCGCCAGCAGCCAAGGGGGGGGTTTGCGCCACTTT.

The gene calls are TRBV5-1 and TRBJ1-4; TRBD1 might be the D (5 bases). Trimming took off 1 base at V and 4 bases at J, with 11 bases between the two ends. Germline CDR1 reads SGHRS; CDR2 reads YFSETQ. This CDR3 region has 15 residues. Written as DNA, the CDR3 is TGCGCCAGCAGCTTGTGGGGCAGTGATAATGAAAAACTGTTTTTT. This gives the protein CASSLWGSDNEKLFF.

V usage is TRBV28 and J usage is TRBJ2-1; 10 nucleotides match TRBD2. The germline V gene encodes CDR1 MDHEN and CDR2 SYDVKM. With 8 bases clipped from V and 5 bases from J, the junction kept 6 bases outside the gene matches. The CDR3 contains 14 residues. CDR3 DNA: TGTGCCAGCCAGAGCGGGGGGGCCGACAATGAGCAGTTCTTC. Translated, it gives CASQSGGADNEQFF.

The chain uses TRBV19 and TRBJ2-1; D may be TRBD2 (5 bases). Germline values: CDR1 LNHDA, CDR2 SQIVND (reference sequence). The germline V and J ends were trimmed by 5 bases and 10 bases, with 15 bases remaining between them. This CDR3 region has 13 residues. CDR3 in amino acids: CASSRTLVAEQFF. CDR3 sequence (DNA): TGTGCCAGTAGTCGTACACTAGTGGCGGAGCAGTTCTTC.

This clone showed up just once. The rearrangement links TRBV4-1 to TRBJ2-3; no firm D call. The CDR3 is 14 residues long. CDR1 MGHRA and CDR2 YSYEKL come from the germline V gene. The germline V and J ends were trimmed by 7 bases and 2 bases, with 13 bases remaining between them. CDR3 loop: CASTAAAATDTQYF. The CDR3 DNA is TGCGCCAGCACCGCTGCCGCGGCCACAGATACGCAGTATTTT.

J is TRBJ1-6 and V is TRBV2; 8 nucleotides align to TRBD1. Germline V gene sequence: CDR1 SNHLY, CDR2 FYNNEI. This CDR3 is built from 15 residues. V was pared by 3 bases and J by 10 bases, with 8 bases of the junction left unmatched. This chain's CDR3 is CASSDMGQALSPLHF. DNA for the CDR3: TGTGCCAGCAGTGATATGGGACAGGCCCTATCACCCCTCCACTTT.

The V gene is TRBV9, the J gene TRBJ1-2; no clear D gene. V dropped 1 base and J dropped 5 bases, with 12 bases sitting between them. Germline lookup yields CDR1 SGDLS and CDR2 YYNGEE. This CDR3 has 14 residues. As DNA, the CDR3 is TGTGCCAGCAGCGTAACCGGGAACTCTTATGGCTACACCTTC. It translates to CASSVTGNSYGYTF.

Notes on this clone: One junction end does not reproduce the germline sequence, and a read error may be involved. The chain employs TRBV7-9 and TRBJ1-2, with D tentatively TRBD1 (5 bases). The CDR3 sequence is 12 residues long. Germline CDR1 is SEHNR and CDR2 is FQNEAQ (reference sequence). The CDR3 DNA is TGTTCCAGCAGCCGCGGGGGCTATGGCTACACCTTC. Translated: CSSSRGGYGYTF.

This clone was observed a single time. The V and J genes are TRBV9 and TRBJ1-4; unclear D gene. CDR1 is SGDLS, CDR2 YYNGEE, per germline. The V end was cut by 3 bases, the J end by 0 bases, with 9 bases between. The CDR3 totals 15 residues. CDR3 amino acids: CASSARGTTNEKLFF. In DNA form, the CDR3 reads TGTGCCAGCAGCGCGAGAGGGACAACTAATGAAAAACTGTTTTTT.

This sequence joins TRBV11-2 and TRBJ2-7; perhaps TRBD1 as D (6 bases). The V end lost 2 bases, the J end lost 3 bases, and 14 bases lay between the germline ends. CDR3 length: 15 residues. Germline loops: CDR1 SGHAT, CDR2 FQNNGV. CDR3 region: CASSLQGRPLYEQYF. CDR3 sequence (DNA): TGTGCCAGCAGCTTACAGGGGCGCCCCCTCTACGAGCAGTACTTC.

CDR3 loop: CASSRDGGGATEQFF. CDR3 DNA: TGTGCCAGCAGCCGAGACGGCGGGGGGGCTACTGAGCAGTTCTTC. The chain carries TRBV11-2 and TRBJ2-1; 9 bases align to TRBD2. V was clipped by 5 bases and J by 9 bases; unmatched bases: 11. This CDR3 spans 15 amino acids. The germline CDR1 and CDR2 sequences are SGHAT and FQNNGV.

The J gene is TRBJ1-4, the V gene TRBV2; D ambiguous. Germline V gene sequence: CDR1 SNHLY, CDR2 FYNNEI. V was cut by 5 bases and J by 2 bases, with 3 bases left in between. This CDR3 comprises 12 residues. The DNA of the CDR3 is TGTGCCAGCAGTCCGACTAATGAAAAACTGTTTTTT. This gives the protein CASSPTNEKLFF.

The chain carries TRBV7-9 and TRBJ1-2; the D is unclear. This CDR3 comprises 15 residues. The ends were cut back, 4 bases at V and 1 base at J, with 13 bases in the middle. Germline values: CDR1 SEHNR, CDR2 FQNEAQ (reference sequence). The CDR3 region is CASSSDTDGNYGYTF. The CDR3 DNA reads TGTGCCAGCAGCTCCGACACCGACGGTAACTATGGCTACACCTTC.

Turning to this clone: Other DNA sequences in the same sample also yield this CDR3. The V and J genes are TRBV6-5 and TRBJ1-4, with 7 bases identical to TRBD1. The trim removed 6 bases at V and 0 bases at J, leaving 4 bases unmatched. The CDR3 totals 15 residues. CDR1 is MNHEY, CDR2 SVGAGI, per germline. The CDR3 loop reads CASSDRAATNEKLFF. The CDR3 nucleotides are TGTGCCAGCAGCGACAGGGCCGCAACTAATGAAAAACTGTTTTTT.

This sequence joins TRBV11-2 and TRBJ1-2; 9 nucleotides match TRBD1. This CDR3 spans 13 amino acids. The germline CDR1 and CDR2 sequences are SGHAT and FQNNGV. V dropped 5 bases and J dropped 8; count of bases not matched to a gene: 6. The CDR3 sequence: CASSVQGAEGYTF. CDR3 DNA sequence: TGTGCCAGCAGCGTACAGGGGGCAGAGGGCTACACCTTC.

The genes are TRBV5-1 and TRBJ1-4, with 7 bases that match TRBD1. Germline lookup yields CDR1 SGHRS and CDR2 YFSETQ. V trimming: 3 bases; J trimming: 5 bases; junction bases outside the gene matches: 4. The CDR3 is 14 amino acids. DNA for the CDR3: TGCGCCAGCAGCTCGGGACAGATGAATGAAAAACTGTTTTTT. Its translation is CASSSGQMNEKLFF.

The chain uses TRBV19 and TRBJ2-1, with TRBD2 matching 9 bases. Germline-derived CDR1 and CDR2 are LNHDA and SQIVND (reference sequence). This CDR3 has 16 residues. V shed 8 bases, J shed 7 bases, and the junction held 15 bases outside the gene matches. The CDR3 DNA follows: TGTGCCAGTCGAGGAGGAGGACTAGCGAGCCGAAATGAGCAGTTCTTC. Amino acid sequence: CASRGGGLASRNEQFF.

The V and J genes are TRBV12-5 and TRBJ2-4; no firm D call. This CDR3 has 12 amino acids. Germline-derived CDR1 and CDR2 are LGHNT and FRNRAP. V shed 6 bases and J shed 8 bases, with 11 bases lying between them. The CDR3 region has the DNA TGTGCTAGTGGCCAAGCGAGAGACATTCAGTACTTC. It yields the protein CASGQARDIQYF.

The chain is built from TRBV7-2 and TRBJ2-7; possible D gene TRBD1, 5 bases. The CDR3 spans 13 residues. CDR1 is SGHTA and CDR2 is FQGNSA in the germline V gene. The ends were cut back, 1 base at V and 6 bases at J, with 10 bases in the middle. CDR3 protein: CASSLDRKGEQYF. CDR3 in DNA: TGTGCCAGCAGCTTAGACAGGAAAGGCGAGCAGTACTTC.

This clone is a singleton in its sample. The V and J genes are TRBV19 and TRBJ1-5, with D perhaps TRBD1 (5 bases). There are 14 residues in the CDR3. From germline, CDR1 is LNHDA and CDR2 SQIVND (reference sequence). Trimming cost V 7 bases and J 0 bases, with 10 bases left between them. This CDR3 reads CASKKGYSNQPQHF. Here the CDR3 DNA reads TGTGCCAGTAAGAAGGGGTATAGCAATCAGCCCCAGCATTTT.

A note on this clone: A read error may produce the germline difference seen at one junction end. The chain couples TRBV19 to TRBJ1-2; weak D call: TRBD1 (5 bases). Germline V lookup: CDR1 LNHDA, CDR2 SQIVND (reference sequence). The CDR3 extends over 13 amino acids. CDR3 sequence reads: CATGTLTPYSYTF. The DNA for the CDR3 is TGTGCCACGGGGACTCTAACCCCCTATAGCTACACCTTC.

The V gene is TRBV4-2, the J gene TRBJ2-3; D is unclear. Germline CDR1 reads LGHNA; CDR2 reads YNFKEQ. This CDR3 comprises 13 residues. Trimming pared 4 bases from V and 4 bases from J, leaving 9 bases between. CDR3 residues: CASSPREADTQYF. In DNA, the CDR3 is TGTGCCAGCAGCCCCCGAGAGGCAGATACGCAGTATTTT.

As concerns this clone: The junction and the germline gene differ at one end; a read error may be behind it. The J gene is TRBJ1-1, the V gene TRBV28, with 7 bases that match TRBD1. This CDR3 is built from 16 residues. Germline values: CDR1 MDHEN, CDR2 SYDVKM. CDR3 bases: TGTACCAGCAGTATACGGACAGGAAATATGAACACTGAAGCTTTCTTT. Protein: CTSSIRTGNMNTEAFF.

This chain connects TRBV11-3 to TRBJ2-5; D possibly corresponds to TRBD2 (7 bases). The DNA end favors TRBJ2-7, so the J call may be wrong. Germline V gene lookup returns CDR1 SGHNT and CDR2 YENEEA. CDR3 length: 13 amino acids. CDR3 DNA: TGTGCCAGCAGCTTGGGGGGGCTCAGCGAGCAGTACTTC. This gives the protein CASSLGGLSEQYF.

V usage is TRBV7-2 and J usage is TRBJ2-5; a possible D gene is TRBD2 (6 bases). This CDR3 comprises 15 residues. The germline V gene encodes CDR1 SGHTA and CDR2 FQGNSA. Trimming shortened V by 3 bases and J by 4 bases, and 15 bases separated the two germline ends. The CDR3 spells CASSFPPGAGETQYF. The CDR3 DNA reads as TGTGCCAGCAGCTTCCCGCCCGGAGCGGGAGAGACCCAGTACTTC. Full variable domain (remainder filled in from reference TRBV7-2 and TRBJ2-5): GAGVSQSPSNKVTEKGKDVELRCDPISGHTALYWYRQSLGQGLEFLIYFQGNSAPDKSGLPSDRFSAERTGGSVSTLTIQRTQQEDSAVYLCASSFPPGAGETQYFGPGTRLLVL.

The rearrangement links TRBV18 to TRBJ2-3; 10 bases line up with TRBD2. The CDR3 consists of 15 residues. Trimming took 3 bases from V and 1 from J; bases not matched to a gene: 1. Germline CDR1 and CDR2: KGHSH and LQKENI. The CDR3 sequence: CASSPSGGRTDTQYF. The DNA of the CDR3 is TGTGCCAGCTCACCTAGCGGGGGGCGCACAGATACGCAGTATTTT.

This clone showed up just a few times. This sequence joins TRBV19 and TRBJ2-2; the match to TRBD2 covers 7 bases. CDR3 size: 16 residues. J lost 7 bases, V lost 5 bases, and 13 bases had no gene match. The germline CDR1 and CDR2 sequences are LNHDA and SQIVND (reference sequence). The CDR3 coding sequence is TGTGCCAGTAGTTCCCCTGGGAGGGATACGGGCGGGGAGCTGTTTTTT. Amino acids: CASSSPGRDTGGELFF.

The V and J genes are TRBV5-1 and TRBJ1-2, with 8 bases matching TRBD1. Unmatched junction bases numbered 11, after V lost 4 bases and J lost 6 bases. Per the germline V gene, CDR1 is SGHRS and CDR2 is YFSETQ. CDR3 length equals 15 residues. CDR3: CASSPDRGSTDGYTF. The CDR3 nucleotides are TGCGCCAGCAGCCCCGACAGGGGATCGACTGATGGCTACACCTTC.